This paragraph covers one T cell receptor (beta chain) sequence. Its antigen is unidentified. The rectum was sampled with one to two pinch biopsies at colonoscopy. Controls: normal colonoscopy findings, no IBD within the following year. The sample belongs to a study of pediatric ulcerative colitis. Points from the study as a whole: Rectal pinch biopsies may include blood-derived T cells.

Sequencing used immunoSEQ multiplex PCR; TCRdb keeps in-frame clones, though not all of them. The sample includes 10,000 to 12,000 clones, about four fifths of them seen just once. This clonotype originated in a girl aged 10 to 17 who was a control in a study of pediatric ulcerative colitis. Sequencing input: gut tissue.

CDR3 region: CASSHSGLGIKETQYF. The CDR3, as DNA: TGCGCCAGCAGCCACTCTGGATTGGGTATTAAAGAGACCCAGTACTTC. The chain employs TRBV4-1 and TRBJ2-5, with D unclear. This CDR3 contains 16 residues. CDR1 and CDR2 (germline): MGHRA, YSYEKL. V gave up 3 bases and J gave up 3 bases, with 17 bases separating them.